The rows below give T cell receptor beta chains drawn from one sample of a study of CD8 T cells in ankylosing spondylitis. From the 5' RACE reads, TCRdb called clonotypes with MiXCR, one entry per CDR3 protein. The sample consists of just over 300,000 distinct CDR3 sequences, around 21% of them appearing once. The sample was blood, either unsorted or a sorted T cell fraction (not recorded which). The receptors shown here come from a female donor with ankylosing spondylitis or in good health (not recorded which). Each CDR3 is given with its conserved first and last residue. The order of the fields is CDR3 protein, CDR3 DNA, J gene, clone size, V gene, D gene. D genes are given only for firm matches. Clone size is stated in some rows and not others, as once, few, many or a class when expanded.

cdr3_aa: CATKTGMNEQFF
cdr3_nt: TGTGCCACCAAGACAGGGATGAATGAGCAGTTCTTC
j_call: TRBJ2-1
clone_size: NA
v_call: TRBV27
d_call: TRBD1

cdr3_aa: CASSLGGPDTDTQYF
cdr3_nt: TGTGCCAGCAGCTTAGGTGGGCCGGACACAGATACGCAGTATTTT
j_call: TRBJ2-3
clone_size: NA
v_call: TRBV7-2
d_call: NA

cdr3_aa: CSVGGDTQYF
cdr3_nt: TGCAGCGTTGGGGGGGATACGCAGTATTTT
j_call: TRBJ2-3
clone_size: many
v_call: TRBV29-1
d_call: NA

cdr3_aa: CASSRTGFDNEQFF
cdr3_nt: TGTGCCAGCAGCAGGACTGGTTTTGACAATGAGCAGTTCTTC
j_call: TRBJ2-1
clone_size: NA
v_call: TRBV7-8
d_call: NA

cdr3_aa: CSAAAGLAGASPDTQYF
cdr3_nt: TGCAGTGCTGCCGCGGGACTAGCGGGAGCGTCCCCAGATACGCAGTATTTT
j_call: TRBJ2-3
clone_size: NA
v_call: TRBV20-1
d_call: TRBD2

cdr3_aa: CASSRAKGTEAFF
cdr3_nt: TGTGCCAGCAGTCGCGCTAAGGGCACTGAAGCTTTCTTT
j_call: TRBJ1-1
clone_size: few
v_call: TRBV6-1
d_call: NA

cdr3_aa: CASSPMGDRGYGYTF
cdr3_nt: TGTGCCAGCAGTCCAATGGGGGACAGGGGCTATGGCTACACCTTC
j_call: TRBJ1-2
clone_size: many
v_call: TRBV28
d_call: TRBD1

cdr3_aa: CATGGDRYQETQYF
cdr3_nt: TGTGCCACCGGTGGGGACAGGTACCAAGAGACCCAGTACTTC
j_call: TRBJ2-5
clone_size: NA
v_call: TRBV15
d_call: TRBD1

cdr3_aa: CASSLDGGRGTDTQYF
cdr3_nt: TGTGCCAGCAGTTTAGATGGCGGGAGAGGCACAGATACGCAGTATTTT
j_call: TRBJ2-3
clone_size: many
v_call: TRBV12-3/TRBV12-4
d_call: TRBD2

cdr3_aa: CASRGLAGGLSEQYF
cdr3_nt: TGTGCCAGCAGGGGACTAGCGGGAGGCCTCTCCGAGCAGTACTTC
j_call: TRBJ2-7
clone_size: NA
v_call: TRBV6-1
d_call: TRBD2

cdr3_aa: CATSDRLATDTQYF
cdr3_nt: TGTGCCACCAGTGACCGACTAGCAACAGATACGCAGTATTTT
j_call: TRBJ2-3
clone_size: NA
v_call: TRBV24-1
d_call: TRBD2

cdr3_aa: CATQAAGLYEQYF
cdr3_nt: TGTGCCACCCAGGCAGCGGGCCTCTACGAGCAGTACTTC
j_call: TRBJ2-7
clone_size: NA
v_call: TRBV15
d_call: NA

cdr3_aa: CASSKTGKSNQPQHF
cdr3_nt: TGTGCCAGCAGCAAGACAGGGAAAAGCAATCAGCCCCAGCATTTT
j_call: TRBJ1-5
clone_size: many
v_call: TRBV9
d_call: TRBD1

cdr3_aa: CASSYRGLEGTQYF
cdr3_nt: TGTGCCAGCAGTTACAGGGGCCTAGAAGGGACCCAGTACTTC
j_call: TRBJ2-5
clone_size: NA
v_call: TRBV6-5
d_call: NA

cdr3_aa: CSARFLAGPTGNEQFF
cdr3_nt: TGCAGTGCTAGGTTCCTAGCGGGACCTACGGGAAATGAGCAGTTCTTC
j_call: TRBJ2-1
clone_size: few
v_call: TRBV20-1
d_call: TRBD2

cdr3_aa: CASSFPPSGQGVNEQFF
cdr3_nt: TGTGCCAGCAGCTTCCCACCTAGCGGCCAAGGAGTGAATGAGCAGTTCTTC
j_call: TRBJ2-1
clone_size: NA
v_call: TRBV7-8
d_call: TRBD2

cdr3_aa: CASSRQGYTDTQYF
cdr3_nt: TGCGCCAGCAGCCGTCAGGGGTACACAGATACGCAGTATTTT
j_call: TRBJ2-3
clone_size: few
v_call: TRBV4-3
d_call: NA

cdr3_aa: CASSPSTLNTEAFF
cdr3_nt: TGTGCCAGCTCACCTTCGACATTGAACACTGAAGCTTTCTTT
j_call: TRBJ1-1
clone_size: NA
v_call: TRBV18
d_call: NA

cdr3_aa: CASSLDRGYGAFF
cdr3_nt: TGTGCCAGCAGCTTGGATAGGGGGTATGGGGCTTTCTTT
j_call: TRBJ1-1
clone_size: NA
v_call: TRBV5-6
d_call: NA

cdr3_aa: CATSPRGGELFF
cdr3_nt: TGTGCCACCAGCCCGCGGGGCGGGGAGCTGTTTTTT
j_call: TRBJ2-2
clone_size: once
v_call: TRBV15
d_call: NA

cdr3_aa: CASSFDFSGEQFF
cdr3_nt: TGTGCCAGCAGTTTTGACTTCTCAGGGGAGCAGTTCTTC
j_call: TRBJ2-1
clone_size: NA
v_call: TRBV27
d_call: NA

cdr3_aa: CASSPLLRGAGETQYF
cdr3_nt: TGTGCCAGCAGCCCCCTGTTGAGGGGGGCGGGCGAGACCCAGTACTTC
j_call: TRBJ2-5
clone_size: NA
v_call: TRBV5-6
d_call: NA

cdr3_aa: CATSRDGTAQETQYF
cdr3_nt: TGTGCCACCAGCAGGGATGGGACAGCCCAAGAGACCCAGTACTTC
j_call: TRBJ2-5
clone_size: few
v_call: TRBV15
d_call: TRBD1

cdr3_aa: CASTRREGAYGYTF
cdr3_nt: TGTGCCAGCACCAGGCGTGAGGGGGCATATGGCTACACCTTC
j_call: TRBJ1-2
clone_size: NA
v_call: TRBV5-4
d_call: TRBD1

cdr3_aa: CASTFSGGRTSMLETQYF
cdr3_nt: TGTGCCAGCACCTTCTCCGGCGGGCGGACCTCTATGTTGGAGACCCAGTACTTC
j_call: TRBJ2-5
clone_size: NA
v_call: TRBV28
d_call: NA

cdr3_aa: CSARSFGGNTDTQYF
cdr3_nt: TGCAGTGCTAGAAGCTTCGGGGGAAACACAGATACGCAGTATTTT
j_call: TRBJ2-3
clone_size: many
v_call: TRBV20-1
d_call: NA

cdr3_aa: CSVGTVIEQYF
cdr3_nt: TGCAGCGTTGGGACAGTAATCGAGCAGTACTTC
j_call: TRBJ2-7
clone_size: many
v_call: TRBV29-1
d_call: NA

cdr3_aa: CASSSRTGGNEKLFF
cdr3_nt: TGTGCCAGCTCATCCAGGACGGGGGGTAATGAAAAACTGTTTTTT
j_call: TRBJ1-4
clone_size: NA
v_call: TRBV18
d_call: NA

cdr3_aa: CASSFEGTEQFF
cdr3_nt: TGTGCCAGCAGTTTTGAGGGAACTGAGCAGTTCTTC
j_call: TRBJ2-1
clone_size: many
v_call: TRBV12-3/TRBV12-4
d_call: NA

cdr3_aa: CAIRDGRATEQFF
cdr3_nt: TGTGCCATCAGGGACGGGAGGGCCACTGAGCAGTTCTTC
j_call: TRBJ2-1
clone_size: many
v_call: TRBV10-3
d_call: TRBD2

cdr3_aa: CASSFLAGSEKLFF
cdr3_nt: TGTGCCAGCAGCTTTTTGGCAGGGTCCGAAAAACTGTTTTTT
j_call: TRBJ1-4
clone_size: NA
v_call: TRBV7-9
d_call: NA

cdr3_aa: CASSYYRETQYF
cdr3_nt: TGTGCCAGCAGTTACTACAGGGAGACCCAGTACTTC
j_call: TRBJ2-5
clone_size: few
v_call: TRBV6-6
d_call: NA

cdr3_aa: CSAWAVNYGYTF
cdr3_nt: TGCAGTGCCTGGGCCGTTAACTATGGCTACACCTTC
j_call: TRBJ1-2
clone_size: few
v_call: TRBV20-1
d_call: NA

cdr3_aa: CASGLPRRQEQFF
cdr3_nt: TGTGCCAGCGGGCTTCCGAGGAGGCAGGAGCAGTTCTTC
j_call: TRBJ2-1
clone_size: few
v_call: TRBV6-1
d_call: NA

cdr3_aa: CASSYKGVERSLADIQYF
cdr3_nt: TGTGCCAGCAGCTATAAAGGGGTAGAGCGGTCCTTGGCGGACATTCAGTACTTC
j_call: TRBJ2-4
clone_size: few
v_call: TRBV6-5
d_call: NA

cdr3_aa: CATGPVIRTYEQYF
cdr3_nt: TGTGCCACCGGTCCTGTCATCAGAACCTACGAGCAGTACTTC
j_call: TRBJ2-7
clone_size: NA
v_call: TRBV24-1
d_call: NA

cdr3_aa: CASSPAPRENTGELFF
cdr3_nt: TGCGCCAGCAGCCCGGCCCCCAGGGAGAACACCGGGGAGCTGTTTTTT
j_call: TRBJ2-2
clone_size: NA
v_call: TRBV5-1
d_call: NA

cdr3_aa: CASKSEGMGNQPQHF
cdr3_nt: TGTGCCAGCAAGTCAGAGGGTATGGGAAATCAGCCCCAGCATTTT
j_call: TRBJ1-5
clone_size: many
v_call: TRBV6-2/TRBV6-3
d_call: NA

cdr3_aa: CASSSRDRAHEQYF
cdr3_nt: TGTGCCAGCAGTTCCCGGGACAGGGCCCACGAGCAGTACTTC
j_call: TRBJ2-7
clone_size: few
v_call: TRBV12-3/TRBV12-4
d_call: TRBD1

cdr3_aa: CATSDRGGARELFF
cdr3_nt: TGTGCCACCAGTGACCGAGGGGGAGCGAGGGAGCTGTTTTTT
j_call: TRBJ2-2
clone_size: few
v_call: TRBV24-1
d_call: NA

cdr3_aa: CASSLSAATDTQYF
cdr3_nt: TGTGCCAGCAGCTTATCAGCGGCCACAGATACGCAGTATTTT
j_call: TRBJ2-3
clone_size: few
v_call: TRBV7-7
d_call: NA

cdr3_aa: CASSLGRGTPPGEQYF
cdr3_nt: TGTGCCAGCAGCTTAGGGCGCGGGACTCCACCAGGCGAGCAGTACTTC
j_call: TRBJ2-7
clone_size: NA
v_call: TRBV7-9
d_call: NA

cdr3_aa: CASSLGQGNEQYF
cdr3_nt: TGTGCCAGCAGCTTGGGACAGGGGAATGAGCAGTACTTC
j_call: TRBJ2-7
clone_size: few
v_call: TRBV7-8
d_call: TRBD1

cdr3_aa: CASHEGSSTDTQYF
cdr3_nt: TGCGCCAGTCACGAGGGGTCTAGCACAGATACGCAGTATTTT
j_call: TRBJ2-3
clone_size: many
v_call: TRBV5-1
d_call: NA

cdr3_aa: CASSPRPAQTQYF
cdr3_nt: TGTGCCAGCAGCCCGCGACCCGCACAGACCCAGTACTTC
j_call: TRBJ2-5
clone_size: few
v_call: TRBV5-6
d_call: NA

cdr3_aa: CASSSRGINQPQHF
cdr3_nt: TGTGCCAGCAGTTCAAGGGGGATCAATCAGCCCCAGCATTTT
j_call: TRBJ1-5
clone_size: few
v_call: TRBV12-3/TRBV12-4
d_call: NA

cdr3_aa: CASSLDRNPYNEQFF
cdr3_nt: TGTGCCAGCAGTTTAGACAGGAACCCATACAATGAGCAGTTCTTC
j_call: TRBJ2-1
clone_size: NA
v_call: TRBV12-3/TRBV12-4
d_call: NA